Below are 21 T cell receptor beta chains sequenced from a single sample in a study of T-cell memory formation after mild COVID-19. TCRdb processed the 5' RACE reads anew with MiXCR; each CDR3 protein has one entry. Of about 540,000 distinct CDR3 sequences in the sample, roughly 20% were seen once. Sample: PBMCs or a T cell subset sorted from them (not recorded which). Receptor source: an adult woman who had mild COVID-19 (a few samples of this study predate the infection). Cell type and time point are not known.

There are a few counts of this clonotype. The rearrangement joins TRBV6-1 to TRBJ2-4, with D perhaps TRBD1 or TRBD2 (6 bases each). The germline CDR1 and CDR2 sequences are MNHNS and SASEGT. Trimming removed 7 bases at V and 0 bases at J, with 13 bases between. CDR3 length: 15 residues. The CDR3 DNA is TGTGCCAGCAAGGGGGAGGAATTAGCCAAAAACATTCAGTACTTC. Protein sequence: CASKGEELAKNIQYF.

The V and J genes are TRBV9 and TRBJ2-5, with D hard to call. Germline V gene lookup returns CDR1 SGDLS and CDR2 YYNGEE. Trimming took 4 bases from V and 1 from J, leaving 11 bases between them. The CDR3 sequence is 14 residues long. This chain's CDR3 is CASSHGGSQETQYF. CDR3 nucleotide sequence: TGTGCCAGCAGCCATGGCGGTAGCCAAGAGACCCAGTACTTC.

This clonotype was counted once. The chain has TRBV5-1 and TRBJ2-5; possibly TRBD1 for D (7 bases). V lost 1 base to trimming and J lost 6 bases, with 13 bases between them. Germline CDR1 is SGHRS and CDR2 is YFSETQ. This CDR3 is built from 14 residues. The CDR3 loop reads CASSLPAGGQTQYF. The CDR3 DNA follows: TGCGCCAGCAGCTTGCCGGCAGGGGGGCAGACCCAGTACTTC.

The V call is TRBV6-1, the J call TRBJ2-1; D not certain. Germline V CDR1 and CDR2: MNHNS, SASEGT. The V end lost 4 bases, the J end lost 7 bases, and 17 bases lay between the germline ends. This CDR3 contains 15 residues. The CDR3 protein is CASSVWLKDGNEQFF. The CDR3 DNA follows: TGTGCCAGCAGTGTGTGGCTTAAGGACGGGAATGAGCAGTTCTTC.

The chain recombines TRBV25-1 with TRBJ2-1; TRBD2 matches at 7 bases. The CDR3 is made up of 14 amino acids. CDR1 and CDR2 (germline): MGHDK, SYGVNS. J lost 9 bases, V lost 6 bases, and 11 bases had no gene match. The CDR3 reads CASSKGGGLAEQFF. The CDR3 bases are TGTGCCAGCAGCAAGGGCGGGGGATTAGCTGAGCAGTTCTTC.

This clonotype was picked up many times. The V gene is TRBV25-1, the J gene TRBJ2-2, with a tentative D call TRBD2 (6 bases). There are 14 residues in the CDR3. Trimming shortened V by 8 bases and J by 6 bases, and 16 bases separated the two germline ends. Germline CDR1 reads MGHDK; CDR2 reads SYGVNS. The DNA for the CDR3 is TGTGCCAGCGCTCGCAGAGGGGAGGCCGGGGAGCTGTTTTTT. Protein product: CASARRGEAGELFF.

This clonotype was observed a few times. The chain is built from TRBV5-4 and TRBJ1-1, with D possibly being TRBD1 (6 bases). The V and J ends lost 2 bases and 2 bases respectively, with 13 bases between them. This CDR3 region has 15 residues. Per the germline V gene, CDR1 is SGHNT and CDR2 is YYREEE (reference sequence). CDR3 DNA sequence: TGTGCCAGCAGCTTACGGGGGGGCCCTAACACTGAAGCTTTCTTT. Amino acids: CASSLRGGPNTEAFF.

This clonotype was picked up many times. The genes are TRBV12-3 or TRBV12-4 and TRBJ2-2, with D perhaps matching TRBD1 (6 bases). The CDR3 consists of 15 residues. V dropped 5 bases and J dropped 5 bases, with 15 bases sitting between them. The CDR3 sequence is CASSLNQGITGELFF. CDR3 coding DNA: TGTGCCAGCAGTCTTAATCAGGGGATAACCGGGGAGCTGTTTTTT.

This clonotype came up a few times. This chain uses TRBV24-1 with TRBJ2-1; D gene unclear. The V gene's germline CDR1 is KGHDR and CDR2 SFDVKD. With 0 bases removed from V and 7 bases from J, the gap between germline ends came to 6 bases. The CDR3 spans 13 residues. The CDR3 sequence: CATSDLIFNEQFF. The CDR3 DNA sequence: TGTGCCACCAGTGATTTGATCTTTAATGAGCAGTTCTTC.

This clonotype was counted ten times or more. The V and J genes are TRBV7-2 and TRBJ2-2, with D perhaps TRBD2 (5 bases). The ends were cut back, 5 bases at V and 0 bases at J, with 13 bases in the middle. The CDR3 has 16 amino acids. Germline CDR1 reads SGHTA; CDR2 reads FQGNSA. The CDR3: CASSRREGTNTGELFF. The CDR3 bases are TGTGCCAGCAGCCGCCGCGAGGGAACGAACACCGGGGAGCTGTTTTTT.

A few counts support this clonotype. V usage is TRBV7-3 and J usage is TRBJ2-3; TRBD1 aligns across 7 bases. Germline CDR1 SGHTA, CDR2 FQGTGA. The CDR3 totals 14 residues. J lost 6 bases, V lost 4 bases, and 7 bases had no gene match. CDR3 nucleotide sequence: TGTGCCAGCAGCTCACAGGGGTTGCCGGATACGCAGTATTTT. This encodes CASSSQGLPDTQYF. The entire variable domain, with the rest obtained from reference TRBV7-3 and TRBJ2-3, is as follows: GAGVSQTPSNKVTEKGKYVELRCDPISGHTALYWYRQSLGQGPEFLIYFQGTGAADDSGLPNDRFFAVRPEGSVSTLKIQRTERGDSAVYLCASSSQGLPDTQYFGPGTRLTVL.

V and J are TRBV20-1 and TRBJ2-1, with D possibly being TRBD1 or TRBD2 (6 bases each). The germline CDR1 and CDR2 sequences are DFQATT and SNEGSKA (reference sequence). With 6 bases removed from V and 4 bases from J, the gap between germline ends came to 13 bases. The CDR3 has 13 amino acids. The CDR3 DNA follows: TGCAGTGCCCTCCGGGGGCTTTACAATGAGCAGTTCTTC. The encoded protein is CSALRGLYNEQFF.

V gene TRBV7-2 combines with J gene TRBJ2-1; 16 bases agree with TRBD2. CDR3 size: 15 residues. Germline values: CDR1 SGHTA, CDR2 FQGNSA. V was pared by 4 bases and J by 10 bases, with 4 bases of the junction left unmatched. CDR3 sequence: CASSSGLAGGQEQFF. CDR3 in DNA: TGTGCCAGCAGCTCGGGACTAGCGGGAGGGCAGGAGCAGTTCTTC. Full variable domain (missing parts from reference TRBV7-2 and TRBJ2-1): GAGVSQSPSNKVTEKGKDVELRCDPISGHTALYWYRQSLGQGLEFLIYFQGNSAPDKSGLPSDRFSAERTGGSVSTLTIQRTQQEDSAVYLCASSSGLAGGQEQFFGPGTRLTVL.

This clonotype was observed a handful of times. The chain uses TRBV20-1 and TRBJ1-3; tentative D call: TRBD1 (5 bases). This CDR3 spans 16 amino acids. Trimming cost V 2 bases and J 0 bases, with 14 bases left between them. The V gene's germline CDR1 is DFQATT and CDR2 SNEGSKA (reference sequence). The DNA for the CDR3 is TGCAGTGCTAGACCCGCGGGACTAAGCTCTGGAAACACCATATATTTT. It is translated as CSARPAGLSSGNTIYF.

This clonotype was observed a single time. The chain has TRBV20-1 and TRBJ1-2; D is possibly TRBD1 (5 bases). The CDR3 runs 14 residues. V dropped 3 bases and J dropped 3 bases, with 14 bases sitting between them. Germline V gene sequence: CDR1 DFQATT, CDR2 SNEGSKA (reference sequence). CDR3 protein: CSARTLGGDYGYTF. The CDR3 DNA reads as TGCAGTGCTAGGACCTTGGGGGGGGACTATGGCTACACCTTC.

The chain combines TRBV24-1 with TRBJ1-5, with unresolved D. CDR1 is KGHDR and CDR2 is SFDVKD in the germline V gene. This CDR3 is 14 amino acids long. The V end was cut by 6 bases, the J end by 0 bases, with 8 bases between. In DNA form, the CDR3 reads TGTGCCACCAGTAATGGGCTTAGCAATCAGCCCCAGCATTTT. Translation gives CATSNGLSNQPQHF.

This clonotype was seen at least ten times. The gene calls are TRBV29-1 and TRBJ2-5; 9 nucleotides align to TRBD1. Germline V CDR1 and CDR2: SQVTM, ANQGSEA. With V trimmed by 6 bases and J by 5 bases, 13 bases remained unmatched. The CDR3 is 15 amino acids. The CDR3 DNA reads as TGCAGCGTGTGGGGACAGGGCGGATCTCAGGAGACCCAGTACTTC. Translation: CSVWGQGGSQETQYF. Filled out from reference TRBV29-1 and TRBJ2-5, the complete variable domain reads SAVISQKPSRDICQRGTSLTIQCQVDSQVTMMFWYRQQPGQSLTLIATANQGSEATYESGFVIDKFPISRPNLTFSTLTVSNMSPEDSSIYLCSVWGQGGSQETQYFGPGTRLLVL.

The rearrangement uses TRBV27 and TRBJ2-7; the match to TRBD1 covers 12 bases. Per germline, CDR1 MNHEY and CDR2 SMNVEV (reference sequence). This CDR3 region has 15 residues. V gave up 4 bases and J gave up 4 bases; unmatched junction bases: 5. Written as DNA, the CDR3 is TGTGCCAGCAGTTCCGGGACAGGGGGCCGGTACGAGCAGTACTTC. Its protein is CASSSGTGGRYEQYF.

This rearrangement joins TRBV6-2 or TRBV6-3 to TRBJ1-4; TRBD1 aligns across 9 bases. J lost 3 bases, V lost 6 bases, and 11 bases had no gene match. The V gene's germline CDR1 is MNHEY and CDR2 SVGEGT. The CDR3 has 17 amino acids. The CDR3 is CASRRLRTGAANEKLFF. CDR3 nucleotide sequence: TGTGCCAGCAGGCGACTACGGACAGGGGCGGCTAATGAAAAACTGTTTTTT.

This clonotype came up a few times. V gene TRBV30 combines with J gene TRBJ2-2, with TRBD2 as a possible D gene (5 bases). The CDR3 totals 13 residues. V dropped 3 bases and J dropped 5 bases, with 10 bases sitting between them. From germline, CDR1 is GTSNPN and CDR2 SVGIG (reference sequence). CDR3 residues: CAWSLAGTGELFF. CDR3 nucleotides: TGTGCCTGGAGCCTAGCAGGAACCGGGGAGCTGTTTTTT.

V and J are TRBV5-1 and TRBJ1-2; 9 positions match TRBD1. The CDR3 totals 14 residues. V gave up 4 bases and J gave up 1 base; unmatched junction bases: 2. CDR1 is SGHRS, CDR2 YFSETQ, per germline. The CDR3 sequence is CASSEGQGNYGYTF. CDR3 nucleotide sequence: TGCGCCAGCAGCGAGGGACAGGGTAACTATGGCTACACCTTC.